Sequencing of this T cell receptor (beta chain) was carried out in a study of blood T cell repertoires in COVID-19. Study-level background: PBMCs, B-cell-depleted T cells, or T cells provided the cDNA or gDNA that made up the material.

Germline V gene data show CDR1 as SGHNT and CDR2 as YYREEE (reference sequence). Trimming cost V 4 bases and J 3 bases; bases outside gene matches: 3. This CDR3 comprises 13 residues. Comment on this clone: Other DNA sequences within the sample encode an identical CDR3.

The method was immunoSEQ multiplex PCR; TCRdb's version includes in-frame clones alone and lacks a portion of them. The table records fewer than 250,000 clones, roughly 80% of them present only once. The source is a woman in her 70s with acute or convalescent COVID-19. The chain uses TRBV5-4 and TRBJ1-1; 7 bases match TRBD1. Specimen: peripheral blood. The CDR3 region is CASSRDSYTEAFF. DNA of the CDR3: TGTGCCAGCAGCCGGGACAGCTACACTGAAGCTTTCTTT.